This T cell receptor beta chain was identified during a study of CD8+ T cells in alopecia areata. There are a few counts of this clone. Genes here carry mouse names. The CDR3 end lies 4 residues beyond the end of the read and is filled in from the germline J gene. Other DNA sequences in the sample encode the same CDR3. Sorting of pooled cutaneous lymph node cells used CD4, CD8alpha, NKG2D, NKG2ACE and other markers. V dropped 4 bases and J dropped 2; count of bases not matched to a gene: 4. From germline, CDR1 is SGHDT and CDR2 FRDEAV. The CDR3 is 15 amino acids. It was cDNA, reverse transcribed from extracted RNA, that served as the sequencing template. Using immunoSEQ multiplex PCR, the repertoire was profiled, and TCRdb retains in-frame clones only, with some absent. This sample has 250,000 or so clones, each found more than once.

The origin of this receptor is a C3H/HeJ mouse with alopecia areata. MHC haplotype of the strain: H2-k. Sequencing input: CD4+ T cells sorted from a lymph node. The chain links TRBV14 to TRBJ2-2; 8 bases line up with TRBD2. The sequenced CDR3 bases are TGTGCCAGCAGTCTACTGGGGGCCAACACCGGG. This sequence encodes CASSLLGANTG. The full-length CDR3 reads as CASSLLGANTGQLYF.